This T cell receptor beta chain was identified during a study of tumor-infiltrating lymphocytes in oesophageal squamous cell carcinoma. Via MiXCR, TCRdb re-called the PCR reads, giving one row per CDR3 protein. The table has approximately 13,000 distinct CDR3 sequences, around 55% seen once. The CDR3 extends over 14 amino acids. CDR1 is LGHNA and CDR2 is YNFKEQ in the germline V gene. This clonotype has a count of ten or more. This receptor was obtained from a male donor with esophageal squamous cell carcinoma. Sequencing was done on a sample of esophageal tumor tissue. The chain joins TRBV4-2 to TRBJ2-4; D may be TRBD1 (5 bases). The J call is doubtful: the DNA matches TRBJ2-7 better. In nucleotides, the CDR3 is TGTGCCAGCAGCCAAGATAGGGGCAAGGCCGAGCAGTACTTC. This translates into CASSQDRGKAEQYF.